Sequencing of this TCR beta chain was carried out in a study of Graves' ophthalmopathy and Graves' hyperthyroidism. Study conclusions and caveats: Both a 70.59% sensitivity and an approximately 72% specificity characterized the model's predictions of ophthalmopathy progression. Most clonotypes expanded in thyroid above 0.001 frequency were present in blood too.

The CDR3 length equals 8 residues, ends included. Germline V gene data show CDR1 as SQVTM and CDR2 as ANQGSEA. Amplified material comprised TCR beta CDR3 regions derived from RNA transcripts. The first-round RT-PCR employed HTBI primers together with the Qiagen OneStep RT-PCR kit. A multiplex PCR was then performed as the second round. TCRdb ran MiXCR on the multiplex PCR reads and lists one entry per CDR3 protein. Of over a million distinct CDR3 sequences listed, approximately 35% are singletons. This clonotype was counted a single time. What it binds is not known. The final CDR3 position lacks the conserved phenylalanine or tryptophan, pointing to a likely read error. The DNA is omitted, as the CDR3 cannot be located on it reliably, and the CDR3 follows TCRdb's listing.

Sequenced sample: peripheral blood or thyroid tissue (not recorded which). This clonotype was obtained from an adult man with Graves' hyperthyroidism. The V call is TRBV29-1, the J call TRBJ1-3; the D call TRBD1 from the table was never checked on the DNA. CDR3 sequence reads: CSARTGGT.